These 20 T cell receptor beta chains came from one sample sequenced in a study of Tregs in tolerant kidney transplant recipients. Mixed chimerism was transient after nonmyeloablative marrow transplants from related graft donors. Only in-frame clones appear in the TCRdb table, and some are missing; sequencing was by immunoSEQ multiplex PCR. This specimen shows about 23,000 clones; the ten leading clones hold over 4%. The input for sequencing was CD4+ T cells from blood (PBMCs), taken 6 months after the transplant. The receptors were sampled from a human patient who received a combined kidney and bone marrow transplant. Certain T cells may be donor cells from the graft.

Notes on this clone: The read comes to an end 3 residues before the CDR3 does, leaving the germline J gene to fill in the end. This chain joins TRBV7-2 and TRBJ2-7; D gene ambiguous. Germline loops: CDR1 SGHTA, CDR2 FQGNSA. Trimming shortened V by 5 bases and J by 1 base, and 15 bases separated the two germline ends. The CDR3 consists of 15 residues. Partial CDR3 DNA: TGTGCCAGCAGCGAGAGGTCTGGTCTTTCCTACGAG. It codes for CASSERSGLSYE. The CDR3, in full, reads CASSERSGLSYEQYF.

Of note for this clone: The sequence runs out 3 residues before the end of the CDR3; the remainder is reconstructed from the germline J gene. The chain carries TRBV2 and TRBJ2-7; D might be TRBD1 (6 bases). V lost 3 bases and J 6 bases, leaving 12 bases between the germline ends. Germline CDR1 is SNHLY and CDR2 is FYNNEI. This CDR3 has 13 residues. The DNA read from the CDR3 is TGTGCCAGCAGTGATGACAGGATTGGCGAG. Its translation: CASSDDRIGE. In full, the CDR3 reads CASSDDRIGEQYF. Filled out from reference TRBV2 and TRBJ2-7, the complete variable domain reads EPEVTQTPSHQVTQMGQEVILRCVPISNHLYFYWYRQILGQKVEFLVSFYNNEISEKSEIFDDQFSVERPDGSNFTLKIRSTKLEDSAMYFCASSDDRIGEQYFGPGTRLTVT.

Details on this clone: With the read ending 3 residues before the CDR3 end, the germline J gene is used to fill in that end. The gene calls are TRBV20-1 and TRBJ1-6; 9 bases map to TRBD1. The germline V gene encodes CDR1 DFQATT and CDR2 SNEGSKA (reference sequence). The CDR3 is 17 amino acids. Trimming at V came to 6 bases and at J to 0 bases, leaving 9 bases not matched to a gene. The DNA read from the CDR3 is TGCAGTGCCCTTCGGGACAGGGCTAGCTCCTATAATTCACCC. This gives the protein CSALRDRASSYNSP. The complete CDR3 sequence is CSALRDRASSYNSPLHF.

Concerning this clone: The read gets to within 3 residues of the CDR3 end, and the germline J gene fills in the rest. The J gene is TRBJ2-6, the V gene TRBV6-1; D gene unclear. This CDR3 has 14 residues. CDR1 and CDR2 (germline): MNHNS, SASEGT. V dropped 4 bases and J dropped 2 bases, with 6 bases sitting between them. The CDR3 sequence is CASSATPGANVLTF. Partial CDR3 DNA: TGTGCCAGCAGTGCTACCCCTGGGGCCAACGTC.

Comments on this clone: The read ends 3 residues before the CDR3 terminus; that terminus is restored from the germline J gene. The genes are TRBV18 and TRBJ1-1; no definite D call. Germline V gene sequence: CDR1 KGHSH, CDR2 LQKENI. This CDR3 has 12 residues. The sequenced part of the CDR3 DNA is TGTGCCAGCTCACTCGGCGGAGGAGAA. It yields the protein CASSLGGGE. The complete CDR3 protein is CASSLGGGEAFF.

As regards this clone: The read finishes 3 residues shy of the CDR3 end, and the germline J gene is used to complete it. V gene TRBV2 combines with J gene TRBJ1-6; possible D gene TRBD1, 5 bases. Per germline, CDR1 SNHLY and CDR2 FYNNEI. Trimming stripped 6 bases from V and 9 bases from J, with 12 bases between. The CDR3 covers 13 residues. CDR3 region: CASSLAGGSPLHF. The covered CDR3 bases are TGTGCCAGCAGCCTAGCGGGGGGTTCACCC.

Concerning this clone: The sequenced fragment ends 3 residues before the CDR3 boundary, so the rest is inferred from the germline J gene. The chain uses TRBV2 and TRBJ1-2, with 9 bases lining up with TRBD1. The CDR3 length is 15 residues. Germline CDR1 and CDR2: SNHLY and FYNNEI. The covered CDR3 bases are TGTGCCAGCACCCAACAGGAGGACAGGGGTACGCGC. Its protein is CASTQQEDRGTR. The complete CDR3 reads CASTQQEDRGTRYTF.

On this clone: The sequence runs out 3 residues before the end of the CDR3; the remainder is reconstructed from the germline J gene. The J gene is TRBJ2-1, the V gene TRBV5-6, with a possible D match to TRBD2 (5 bases). Germline V lookup: CDR1 SGHDT, CDR2 YYEEEE. The CDR3 length is 15 residues. V lost 1 base and J 4 bases, leaving 12 bases between the germline ends. The CDR3 DNA, read in part, is TGTGCCAGCAGCTTGAAGTGGACTCCTTACAATGAG. Translating gives CASSLKWTPYNE. In full, the CDR3 is CASSLKWTPYNEQFF. The variable domain in full, with the rest retrieved from reference TRBV5-6 and TRBJ2-1, is DAGVTQSPTHLIKTRGQQVTLRCSPKSGHDTVSWYQQALGQGPQFIFQYYEEEERQRGNFPDRFSGHQFPNYSSELNVNALLLGDSALYLCASSLKWTPYNEQFFGPGTRLTVL.

On this clone: The read stops 3 residues short of the end of the CDR3; the missing end is completed from the germline J gene. The chain uses TRBV18 and TRBJ1-1; 10 nucleotides match TRBD1. CDR3 length equals 14 residues. The junction had 0 bases not matched to a gene; V was cut back by 4 bases and J by 1 base. Germline lookup yields CDR1 KGHSH and CDR2 LQKENI. The DNA read from the CDR3 is TGTGCCAGCTCACGGGACAGGGGGAACACTGAA. Translated: CASSRDRGNTE. The full CDR3 protein reads CASSRDRGNTEAFF.

Comments on this clone: Read data end 3 residues before the CDR3 end; the end is taken from the germline J gene. The rearrangement joins TRBV10-3 to TRBJ2-5, with 9 bases that match TRBD2. The V segment lost 5 bases and the J segment 0 bases; nucleotides outside the gene matches: 1. Per the germline V gene, CDR1 is ENHRY and CDR2 is SYGVKD. The CDR3 sequence is 14 residues long. The CDR3 sequence is CAISPSGDQETQYF. CDR3 DNA, as far as it was read: TGTGCCATCAGTCCTAGCGGGGACCAAGAGACC.

Worth noting for this clone: The read stops 3 residues short of the end of the CDR3; the missing end is completed from the germline J gene. The chain couples TRBV19 to TRBJ2-1; TRBD1 might be the D (6 bases). The CDR3 totals 16 residues. Germline CDR1 reads LNHDA; CDR2 reads SQIVND (reference sequence). Trimming took 3 bases from V and 6 from J, leaving 18 bases between them. The covered CDR3 bases are TGTGCCAGTAGTATTAGGACAGCCCAAATTACCAATGAG. Its translation: CASSIRTAQITNE. The full CDR3 protein is CASSIRTAQITNEQFF.

As concerns this clone: The CDR3 goes on 3 residues after the read ends, and that part is filled in from the germline J gene. The genes are TRBV11-2 and TRBJ1-5; D is possibly TRBD1 (6 bases). Germline CDR1 and CDR2: SGHAT and FQNNGV. This CDR3 has 13 amino acids. Trimming pared 4 bases from V and 4 bases from J, leaving 8 bases between. The CDR3 sequence is CASSWGPNQPQHF. Incomplete CDR3 DNA: TGTGCCAGCAGCTGGGGGCCAAATCAGCCC.

The sequenced CDR3 bases are TGTGCCAGCAGCCCGCTTGGGGGGGGCGATCAGCCC. This encodes CASSPLGGGDQP. The full-length CDR3 reads as CASSPLGGGDQPQHF. The rearrangement links TRBV7-2 to TRBJ1-5, with D perhaps matching TRBD1 (6 bases). The read is 3 residues too short to cover the CDR3 end, so that end is filled in from the germline J gene. V gave up 5 bases and J gave up 5 bases, with 16 bases separating them. This CDR3 has 15 residues. The V gene's germline CDR1 is SGHTA and CDR2 FQGNSA.

Regarding this clone: One end of the junction is discordant with germline, which a read error may explain. The read falls 3 residues short of the CDR3 end, and the missing part is taken from the germline J gene. V gene TRBV7-2 combines with J gene TRBJ1-6; 9 bases map to TRBD1. The germline gives CDR1 SGHTA, CDR2 FQGNSA. The CDR3 extends over 17 amino acids. The CDR3 reads CAGSLATGTGYNSPLHF. The CDR3 bases that were read are TGTGCCGGCAGCTTAGCGACCGGGACAGGGTATAATTCACCC.

About this clone itself: The CDR3 end lies 3 residues beyond the end of the read and is filled in from the germline J gene. V gene TRBV7-9 combines with J gene TRBJ2-7; 7 bases match TRBD1. This CDR3 is built from 13 residues. Per the germline V gene, CDR1 is SEHNR and CDR2 is FQNEAQ (reference sequence). Trimming removed 6 bases from V and 4 bases from J; junction bases left unmatched: 6. The CDR3 loop reads CASSSRGLYEQYF. CDR3 DNA (partial): TGTGCCAGCAGTTCCAGGGGGTTATACGAG.

Points on this clone: The read finishes 3 residues shy of the CDR3 end, and the germline J gene is used to complete it. This chain uses TRBV20-1 with TRBJ2-5, with TRBD2 identical over 9 bases. The CDR3 covers 17 residues. The V and J ends lost 0 bases and 4 bases, in that order; junction bases with no gene match: 12. The germline V gene has CDR1 DFQATT and CDR2 SNEGSKA (reference sequence). The chain's CDR3 is CSARERLAGTPGETQYF. Partial CDR3 DNA: TGCAGTGCTAGAGAGAGGCTAGCGGGGACCCCCGGAGAGACC.

Comments on this clone: The CDR3 goes on 3 residues after the read ends, and that part is filled in from the germline J gene. The rearrangement joins TRBV5-4 to TRBJ2-3; TRBD1 is a possible D gene (5 bases). The CDR3 spans 15 residues. Trimming cost V 6 bases and J 0 bases, with 14 bases left between them. Germline CDR1 is SGHNT and CDR2 is YYREEE (reference sequence). The part of the CDR3 DNA that was read is TGTGCCAGCACCCGACAGTCATCTAGCACAGATACG. This gives the protein CASTRQSSSTDT. The full CDR3 sequence reads CASTRQSSSTDTQYF. The full variable domain, completed using reference TRBV5-4 and TRBJ2-3, is ETGVTQSPTHLIKTRGQQVTLRCSSQSGHNTVSWYQQALGQGPQFIFQYYREEENGRGNFPPRFSGLQFPNYSSELNVNALELDDSALYLCASTRQSSSTDTQYFGPGTRLTVL.

To note about this clone: Coverage ceases 3 residues before the CDR3 finishes, and the germline J gene fills in the end. V gene TRBV19 combines with J gene TRBJ1-2; a weak D match, TRBD1 (5 bases). The CDR3 totals 15 residues. Germline CDR1 LNHDA, CDR2 SQIVND (reference sequence). CDR3 sequence reads: CASSMKANSGFGYTF. CDR3 DNA (partial): TGTGCCAGTAGTATGAAGGCCAATTCAGGGTTCGGC.

Notes on this clone: With the read ending 3 residues before the CDR3 end, the germline J gene is used to fill in that end. The chain has TRBV2 and TRBJ2-4, with 12 positions matching TRBD2. V lost 2 bases and J lost 0; bases outside the gene matches: 2. Germline V gene data show CDR1 as SNHLY and CDR2 as FYNNEI. The CDR3 contains 17 residues. Here the CDR3 reads CASSELAGGGAKNIQYF. CDR3 DNA (partial): TGTGCCAGCAGTGAACTAGCGGGAGGGGGAGCCAAAAACATT.

A word on this clone: The junction and the germline gene differ at one end; a read error may be behind it. Coverage ceases 3 residues before the CDR3 finishes, and the germline J gene fills in the end. The rearrangement links TRBV4-2 to TRBJ1-1; tentative D call: TRBD1 (5 bases). CDR1 and CDR2 (germline): LGHNA, YNFKEQ. This CDR3 is 14 amino acids long. This chain's CDR3 is CASSQRRGSTEAFF. The sequenced part of the CDR3 DNA is TGCGCCAGCAGCCAGAGGAGGGGAAGTACTGAA.